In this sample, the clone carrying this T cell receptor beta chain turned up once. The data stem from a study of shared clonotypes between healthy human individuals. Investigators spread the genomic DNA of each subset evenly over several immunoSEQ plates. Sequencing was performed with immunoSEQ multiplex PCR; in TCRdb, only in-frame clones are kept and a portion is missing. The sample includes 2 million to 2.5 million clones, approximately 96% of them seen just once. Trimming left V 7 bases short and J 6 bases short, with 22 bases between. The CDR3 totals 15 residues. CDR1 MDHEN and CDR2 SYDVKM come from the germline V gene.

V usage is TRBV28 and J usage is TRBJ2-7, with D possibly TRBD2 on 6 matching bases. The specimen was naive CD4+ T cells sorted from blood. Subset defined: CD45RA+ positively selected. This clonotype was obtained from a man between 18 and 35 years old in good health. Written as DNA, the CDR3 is TGTGCCAGCAACACTCCAGCGTTAATGGGGGGCGAGCAGTACTTC. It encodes CASNTPALMGGEQYF. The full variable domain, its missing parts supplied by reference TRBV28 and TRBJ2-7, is DVKVTQSSRYLVKRTGEKVFLECVQDMDHENMFWYRQDPGLGLRLIYFSYDVKMKEKGDIPEGYSVSREKKERFSLILESASTNQTSMYLCASNTPALMGGEQYFGPGTRLTVT.